The clone carrying this TCR beta chain has a handful of counts. The CDR3 is 16 amino acids. Germline V lookup: CDR1 SGHTA, CDR2 FQGNSA. Trimming removed 2 bases from V and 2 bases from J; junction bases left unmatched: 3. TCRdb fed the 5' RACE reads into MiXCR, producing one record per CDR3 protein. This table has over 55,000 distinct CDR3 sequences, around 30% appearing once. V is TRBV7-2 and J is TRBJ1-5, with TRBD1 matching over 10 bases. This receptor was taken from a female donor with breast cancer. The sample taken for sequencing was tumor-infiltrating naive CD4+ T cells sorted from the breast tumor. The subset is: naive CD4+ T cells, CD4+CD45RA+CD25-. CDR3 region: CASSLSGTGGNQPQHF. The CDR3 DNA sequence: TGTGCCAGCAGCTTAAGTGGGACAGGGGGCAATCAGCCCCAGCATTTT.